This T cell receptor (beta chain) derives from a study of shared clonotypes between healthy human individuals. Study-level results: Shared clonotypes: roughly 5% naive CD4, 3% to 3.5% naive CD8, roughly 2.4% memory CD4, more than 0.3% memory CD8.

The V end was cut by 6 bases, the J end by 2 bases, with 17 bases between. CDR1 and CDR2 from the germline V gene are MNHEY and SMNVEV (reference sequence). This CDR3 contains 15 residues. This clone was observed a single time. What it binds is unknown. Here immunoSEQ multiplex PCR was the method, and the copy in TCRdb shows in-frame clones only, minus some. The data hold a few million clones, with over 85% observed a single time. Naive CD8 cells lacked CD45RO and underwent positive selection for CCR7, leaving out terminally differentiated effector memory CD45RA+ cells. The specimen was naive CD8+ T cells from PBMCs. The V call is TRBV27, the J call TRBJ2-7; tentatively, D is TRBD1 or TRBD2 (5 bases each). The TCR originated in a man aged 18 to 29 in good health. Some clones in this sample may be carry-over from other donors' samples. The CDR3 is CASRPRDRMTYEQYF. CDR3 DNA sequence: TGTGCCAGCAGACCCCGGGACCGCATGACCTACGAGCAGTACTTC.